This T cell receptor (beta chain) was captured by sequencing in a study of T cells in placental villitis. The immunoSEQ assay was v4. Using immunoSEQ multiplex PCR, the repertoire was profiled, and TCRdb retains in-frame clones only, with some absent. This table holds around 500 clones, about 98.5% found once. A note on this clone: No antigen is known for it.

Study-level points and caveats: Bulk sequencing could not separate T cell subsets or maternal from fetal cells.

The sample taken for sequencing was placental tissue containing maternal and fetal cells. This receptor was taken from a human donor in good health; the placental T cells may come from both mother and fetus.

CDR3 region: CASSLGHSYEQYF. CDR3 nucleotides: TGTGCCAGCAGTCTGGGTCACTCCTACGAGCAGTACTTC. The V gene is TRBV6-5, the J gene TRBJ2-7; D is uncertain. CDR3 length: 13 residues. V shed 5 bases and J shed 0 bases, with 8 bases lying between them. CDR1 and CDR2 (germline): MNHEY, SVGAGI.